This TCR beta chain was profiled in a study of CD8+CD57+ T cells in acquired aplastic anemia. Both TCR beta VDJ combination and CDR3 sequence profiling were carried out. Genomic DNA was the template for this profiling. A single record per CDR3 protein comes from TCRdb applying MiXCR to the reads. The repertoire holds a few hundred thousand distinct CDR3 sequences, with over 40% as singletons. Whoever was chosen for sequencing had shown CD8+CD57+ cell expansion by flow cytometry. Worth noting for this clonotype: Given the absence of the conserved phenylalanine or tryptophan at the CDR3 end, a read error is likely. Because the CDR3's place on the DNA is in doubt, the DNA is left out and the CDR3 is given as listed by TCRdb.

The CDR3 is made up of 17 amino acids, end residues included. Germline values: CDR1 SGHTA, CDR2 FQGTGA. The specimen sequenced was sorted CD4+, CD8+, or CD8+CD57+ T cells (not recorded which) from PBMCs. V usage is TRBV7-3 and J usage is TRBJ2-2; TRBD2 reflects the table's D call only, with no check against the DNA. The clonotype originates from a human donor with aplastic anemia. The CDR3: CASSSGTKALNTGELLS.